These 7 T cell receptor beta chains were all obtained from the same sample, sequenced in a study of OX40 agonist ivuxolimab in advanced cancers. The protocol was immunoSEQ multiplex PCR, while the TCRdb copy is restricted to in-frame clones and leaves out a portion. Of roughly 75,000 clones in the sample, about 86% are singletons; the top ten hold roughly 6%. The material was CD4+ or CD8+ T cells sorted from blood, obtained in a trial of the OX40 agonist ivuxolimab. The receptors here all came from an adult with an advanced solid tumor such as melanoma, head and neck, liver or kidney cancer.

The gene calls are TRBV6-5 and TRBJ1-2, with 8 bases matching TRBD1. The CDR3 has 14 amino acids. V trimming: 5 bases; J trimming: 5 bases; junction bases outside the gene matches: 7. Germline CDR1 reads MNHEY; CDR2 reads SVGAGI. The CDR3 region is CASSPGQGLYGYTF. In DNA, the CDR3 is TGTGCCAGCAGTCCCGGACAGGGCCTGTATGGCTACACCTTC.

The genes are TRBV12-5 and TRBJ2-7; either TRBD1 or TRBD2 may fit D (5 bases each). The V gene lost 4 bases and the J gene lost 5 bases, with 24 bases spanning the gap. CDR3 length: 17 residues. Germline-derived CDR1 and CDR2 are LGHNT and FRNRAP. CDR3 DNA sequence: TGTGCTAGTGGTTGGGACCCAAACCGGGACCATTCGGACGAGCAGTACTTC. This translates into CASGWDPNRDHSDEQYF.

The chain links TRBV5-1 to TRBJ2-2; a weak D match, TRBD1 (5 bases). Germline V gene data show CDR1 as SGHRS and CDR2 as YFSETQ. V was pared by 0 bases and J by 9 bases, with 9 bases between. The CDR3 runs to 13 residues. CDR3 loop: CASSLGGGRELFF. The CDR3 bases are TGCGCCAGCAGCTTGGGGGGCGGCCGGGAGCTGTTTTTT. The whole variable domain, filled in from reference TRBV5-1 and TRBJ2-2, reads KAGVTQTPRYLIKTRGQQVTLSCSPISGHRSVSWYQQTPGQGLQFLFEYFSETQRNKGNFPGRFSGRQFSNSRSEMNVSTLELGDSALYLCASSLGGGRELFFGEGSRLTVL.

This chain connects TRBV5-1 to TRBJ2-4; D perhaps matches TRBD1 (5 bases). The CDR3 runs to 17 residues. From germline, CDR1 is SGHRS and CDR2 YFSETQ. Deletions cut 0 bases from V and 0 bases from J, with 13 bases between. This CDR3 is CASSLAEAGLAKNIQYF. For the CDR3, the DNA is TGCGCCAGCAGCTTGGCCGAGGCAGGGCTAGCCAAAAACATTCAGTACTTC.

Turning to this clone: Its ends do not fully match the called genes, so a read error is possible. This chain uses TRBV6-1 with TRBJ2-7, with 8 bases that match TRBD1. Germline CDR1 and CDR2: MNHNS and SASEGT. This CDR3 region has 16 residues. Written as DNA, the CDR3 is TGTGCCATCAGTGGTGTAAGGGGACAGGCATACTACGAGCAGTACTTC. This translates into CAISGVRGQAYYEQYF.

The chain uses TRBV27 and TRBJ1-4, with 11 bases that match TRBD1. Germline V gene sequence: CDR1 MNHEY, CDR2 SMNVEV (reference sequence). The CDR3 sequence is 18 residues long. Germline trimming cut 5 bases from V and 7 bases from J; bases unmatched to any gene: 15. CDR3 sequence reads: CASSPGTGGRPRGEKLFF. The CDR3, as DNA: TGTGCCAGCAGTCCCGGGACAGGGGGTCGCCCGAGGGGTGAAAAACTGTTTTTT.

V gene TRBV4-3 combines with J gene TRBJ2-1; maybe TRBD1 (5 bases). Trimming removed 0 bases at V and 3 bases at J, with 12 bases between. The CDR3 sequence is 16 residues long. Germline V gene data show CDR1 as LGHNA and CDR2 as YSLEER. CDR3 DNA sequence: TGCGCCAGCAGCCAAGATAGGGGTTATGTCTACAATGAGCAGTTCTTC. This codes for CASSQDRGYVYNEQFF.